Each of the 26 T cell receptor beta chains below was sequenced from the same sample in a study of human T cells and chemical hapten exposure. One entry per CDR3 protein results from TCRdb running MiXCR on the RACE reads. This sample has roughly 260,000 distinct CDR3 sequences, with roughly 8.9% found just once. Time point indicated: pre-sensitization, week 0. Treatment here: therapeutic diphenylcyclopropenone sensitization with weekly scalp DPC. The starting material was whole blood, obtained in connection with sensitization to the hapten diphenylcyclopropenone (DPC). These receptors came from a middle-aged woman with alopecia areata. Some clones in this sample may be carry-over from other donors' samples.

This CDR3 reads CASSTASTDTQYF. DNA of the CDR3: TGTGCCAGCAGCACCGCCTCCACAGATACGCAGTATTTT. The genes are TRBV5-5 and TRBJ2-3; no clear D. The CDR3 loop spans 13 amino acids. Per germline, CDR1 SGHKS and CDR2 YYEKEE (reference sequence). Trimming took 4 bases from V and 2 from J, leaving 8 bases between them.

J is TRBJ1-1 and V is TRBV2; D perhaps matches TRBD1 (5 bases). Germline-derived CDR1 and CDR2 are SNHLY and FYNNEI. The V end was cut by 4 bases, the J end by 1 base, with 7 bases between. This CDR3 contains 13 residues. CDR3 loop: CASSGQKNTEAFF. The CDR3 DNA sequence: TGTGCCAGCAGTGGACAGAAGAACACTGAAGCTTTCTTT.

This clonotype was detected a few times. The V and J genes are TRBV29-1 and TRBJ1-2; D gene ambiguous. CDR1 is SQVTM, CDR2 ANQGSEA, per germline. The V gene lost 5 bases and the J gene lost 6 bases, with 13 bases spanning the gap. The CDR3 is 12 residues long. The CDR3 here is CSVWRAVDGYTF. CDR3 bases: TGCAGCGTTTGGCGGGCAGTGGATGGCTACACCTTC.

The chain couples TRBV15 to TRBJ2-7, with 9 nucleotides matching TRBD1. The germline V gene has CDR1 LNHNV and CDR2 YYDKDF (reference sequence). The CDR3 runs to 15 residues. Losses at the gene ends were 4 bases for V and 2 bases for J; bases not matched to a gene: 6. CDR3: CATSTAGQGTYEQYF. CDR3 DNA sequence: TGTGCCACCAGCACAGCGGGACAGGGCACCTACGAGCAGTACTTC.

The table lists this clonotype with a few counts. The CDR3 bases are TGTGCCAGCAGCTCGGGTCCGGCCCCAACCACAGATACGCAGTATTTT. Amino acids: CASSSGPAPTTDTQYF. The rearrangement joins TRBV6-1 to TRBJ2-3, with D uncertain. The CDR3 totals 16 residues. V gave up 6 bases and J gave up 2 bases, with 18 bases separating them. Looked up from germline, CDR1 is MNHNS and CDR2 is SASEGT.

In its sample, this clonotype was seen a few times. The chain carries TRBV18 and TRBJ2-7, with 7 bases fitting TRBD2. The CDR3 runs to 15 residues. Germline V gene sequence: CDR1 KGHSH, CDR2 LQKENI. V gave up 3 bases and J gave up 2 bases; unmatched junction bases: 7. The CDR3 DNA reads TGTGCCAGCTCACCGAATGGCGGGGGTACCTACGAGCAGTACTTC. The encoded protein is CASSPNGGGTYEQYF.

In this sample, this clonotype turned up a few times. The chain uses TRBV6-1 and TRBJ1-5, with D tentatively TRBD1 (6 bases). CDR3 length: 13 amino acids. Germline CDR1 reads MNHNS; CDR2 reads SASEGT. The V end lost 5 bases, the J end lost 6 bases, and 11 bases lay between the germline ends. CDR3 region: CASSLDRPQPQHF. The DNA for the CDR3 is TGTGCCAGCAGTTTGGACAGACCTCAGCCCCAGCATTTT.

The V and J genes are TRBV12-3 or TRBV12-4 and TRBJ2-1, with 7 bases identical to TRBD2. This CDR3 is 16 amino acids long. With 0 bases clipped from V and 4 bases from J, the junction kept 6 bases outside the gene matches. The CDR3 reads CASSLAGGRQYNEQFF. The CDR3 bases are TGTGCCAGCAGTTTAGCGGGAGGGCGGCAATACAATGAGCAGTTCTTC.

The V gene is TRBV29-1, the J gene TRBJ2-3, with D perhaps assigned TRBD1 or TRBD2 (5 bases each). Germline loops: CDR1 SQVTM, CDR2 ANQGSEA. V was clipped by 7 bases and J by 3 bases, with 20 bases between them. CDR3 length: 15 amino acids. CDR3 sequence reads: CSATPRGAATDTQYF. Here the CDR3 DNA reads TGCAGCGCTACACCTAGGGGAGCGGCTACAGATACGCAGTATTTT.

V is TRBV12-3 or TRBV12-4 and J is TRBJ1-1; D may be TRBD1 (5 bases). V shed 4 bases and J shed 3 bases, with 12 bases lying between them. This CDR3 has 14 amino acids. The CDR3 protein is CASSSSGRYTEAFF. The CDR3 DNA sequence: TGTGCCAGCAGTTCTTCAGGGAGGTACACTGAAGCTTTCTTT.

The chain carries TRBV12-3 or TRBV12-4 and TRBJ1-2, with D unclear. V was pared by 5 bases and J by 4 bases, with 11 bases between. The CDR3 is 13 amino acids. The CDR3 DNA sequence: TGTGCCAGCAGTCCCCTTAGGTCCTATGGCTACACCTTC. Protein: CASSPLRSYGYTF.

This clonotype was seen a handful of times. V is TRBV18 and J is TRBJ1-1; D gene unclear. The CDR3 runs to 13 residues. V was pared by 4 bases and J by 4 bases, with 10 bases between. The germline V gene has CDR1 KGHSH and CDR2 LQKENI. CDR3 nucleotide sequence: TGTGCCAGCTCACGCCAGGACGGCACTGAAGCTTTCTTT. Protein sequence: CASSRQDGTEAFF. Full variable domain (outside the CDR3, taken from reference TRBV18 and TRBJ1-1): NAGVMQNPRHLVRRRGQEARLRCSPMKGHSHVYWYRQLPEEGLKFMVYLQKENIIDESGMPKERFSAEFPKEGPSILRIQQVVRGDSAAYFCASSRQDGTEAFFGQGTRLTVV.

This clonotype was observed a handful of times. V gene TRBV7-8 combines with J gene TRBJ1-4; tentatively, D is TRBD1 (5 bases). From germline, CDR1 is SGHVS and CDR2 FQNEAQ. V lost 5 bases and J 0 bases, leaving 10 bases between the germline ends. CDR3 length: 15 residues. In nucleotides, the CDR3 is TGTGCCAGCAGCCGGAACAGGCCAACTAATGAAAAACTGTTTTTT. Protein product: CASSRNRPTNEKLFF. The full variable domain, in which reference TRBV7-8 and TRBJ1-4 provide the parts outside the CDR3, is GAGVSQSPRYKVAKRGQDVALRCDPISGHVSLFWYQQALGQGPEFLTYFQNEAQLDKSGLPSDRFFAERPEGSVSTLKIQRTQQEDSAVYLCASSRNRPTNEKLFFGSGTQLSVL.

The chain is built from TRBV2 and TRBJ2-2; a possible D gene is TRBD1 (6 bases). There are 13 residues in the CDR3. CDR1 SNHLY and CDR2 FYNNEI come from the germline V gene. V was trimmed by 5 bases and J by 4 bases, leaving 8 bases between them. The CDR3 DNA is TGTGCCAGCAGTAGGGGGATCACCGGGGAGCTGTTTTTT. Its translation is CASSRGITGELFF. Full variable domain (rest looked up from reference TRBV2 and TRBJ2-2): EPEVTQTPSHQVTQMGQEVILRCVPISNHLYFYWYRQILGQKVEFLVSFYNNEISEKSEIFDDQFSVERPDGSNFTLKIRSTKLEDSAMYFCASSRGITGELFFGEGSRLTVL.

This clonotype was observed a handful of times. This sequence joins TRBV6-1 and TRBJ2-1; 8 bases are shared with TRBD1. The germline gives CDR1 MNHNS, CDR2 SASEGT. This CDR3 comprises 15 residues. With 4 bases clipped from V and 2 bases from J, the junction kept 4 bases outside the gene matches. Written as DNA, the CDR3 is TGTGCCAGCAGTGCCGGGACAGGTCCCTACAATGAGCAGTTCTTC. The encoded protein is CASSAGTGPYNEQFF.

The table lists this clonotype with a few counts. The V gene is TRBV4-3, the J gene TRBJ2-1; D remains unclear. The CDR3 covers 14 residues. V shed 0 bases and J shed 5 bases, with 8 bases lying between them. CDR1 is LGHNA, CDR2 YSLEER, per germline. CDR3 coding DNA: TGCGCCAGCAGCCAAGATAGGTGGAACAATGAGCAGTTCTTC. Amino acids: CASSQDRWNNEQFF.

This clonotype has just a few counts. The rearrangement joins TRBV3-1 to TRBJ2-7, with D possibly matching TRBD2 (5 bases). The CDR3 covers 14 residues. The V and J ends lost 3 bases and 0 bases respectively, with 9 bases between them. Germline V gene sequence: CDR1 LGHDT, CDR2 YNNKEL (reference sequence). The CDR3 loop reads CASSQGSLSYEQYF. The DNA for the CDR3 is TGTGCCAGCAGCCAGGGGAGTCTCTCCTACGAGCAGTACTTC.

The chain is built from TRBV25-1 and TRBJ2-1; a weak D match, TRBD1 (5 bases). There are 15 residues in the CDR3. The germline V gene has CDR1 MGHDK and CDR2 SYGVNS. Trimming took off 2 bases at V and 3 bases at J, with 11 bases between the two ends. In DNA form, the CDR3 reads TGTGCCAGCAGTGAACCAGGGCTCAACTACAATGAGCAGTTCTTC. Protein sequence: CASSEPGLNYNEQFF.

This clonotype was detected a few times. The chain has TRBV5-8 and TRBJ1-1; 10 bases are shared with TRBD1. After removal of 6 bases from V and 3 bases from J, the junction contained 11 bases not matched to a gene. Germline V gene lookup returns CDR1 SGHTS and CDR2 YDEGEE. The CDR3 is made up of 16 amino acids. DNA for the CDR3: TGTGCCAGCACCCCTCAGCGACAGGGGGCCTACACTGAAGCTTTCTTT. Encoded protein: CASTPQRQGAYTEAFF.

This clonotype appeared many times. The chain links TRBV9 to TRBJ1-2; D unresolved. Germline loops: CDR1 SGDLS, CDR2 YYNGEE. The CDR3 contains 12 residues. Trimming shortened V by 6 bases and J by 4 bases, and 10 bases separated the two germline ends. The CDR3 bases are TGTGCCAGCACCCCTCCGGGCTATGGCTACACCTTC. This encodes CASTPPGYGYTF.

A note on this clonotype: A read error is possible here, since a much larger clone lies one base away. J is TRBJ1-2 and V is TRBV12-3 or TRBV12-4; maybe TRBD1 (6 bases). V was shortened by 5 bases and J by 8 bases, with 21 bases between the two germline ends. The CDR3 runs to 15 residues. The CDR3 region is CASSLQQQGVRGYTF. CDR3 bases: TGTGCCAGCAGTCTCCAACAACAGGGCGTAAGGGGCTACACCTTC.

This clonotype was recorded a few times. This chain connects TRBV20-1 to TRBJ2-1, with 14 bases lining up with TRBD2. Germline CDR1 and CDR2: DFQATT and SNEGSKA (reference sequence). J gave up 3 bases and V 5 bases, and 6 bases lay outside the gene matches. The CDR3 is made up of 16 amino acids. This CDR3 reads CSAWTSGRLNYNEQFF. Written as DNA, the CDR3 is TGCAGTGCTTGGACTAGCGGGAGGCTGAACTACAATGAGCAGTTCTTC.

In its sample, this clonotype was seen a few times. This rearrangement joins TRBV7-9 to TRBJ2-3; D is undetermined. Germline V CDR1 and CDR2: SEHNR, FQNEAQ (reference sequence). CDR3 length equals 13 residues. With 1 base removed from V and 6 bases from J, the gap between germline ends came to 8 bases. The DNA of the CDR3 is TGTGCCAGCAGCTTAGTGCTTGCGGATACGCAGTATTTT. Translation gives CASSLVLADTQYF.

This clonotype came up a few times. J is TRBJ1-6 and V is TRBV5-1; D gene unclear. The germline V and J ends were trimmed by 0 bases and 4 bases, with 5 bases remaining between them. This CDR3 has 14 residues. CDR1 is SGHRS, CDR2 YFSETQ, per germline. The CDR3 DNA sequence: TGCGCCAGCAGCTTGGATGATTATAATTCACCCCTCCACTTT. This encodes CASSLDDYNSPLHF. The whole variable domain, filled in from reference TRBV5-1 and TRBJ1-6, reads KAGVTQTPRYLIKTRGQQVTLSCSPISGHRSVSWYQQTPGQGLQFLFEYFSETQRNKGNFPGRFSGRQFSNSRSEMNVSTLELGDSALYLCASSLDDYNSPLHFGNGTRLTVT.

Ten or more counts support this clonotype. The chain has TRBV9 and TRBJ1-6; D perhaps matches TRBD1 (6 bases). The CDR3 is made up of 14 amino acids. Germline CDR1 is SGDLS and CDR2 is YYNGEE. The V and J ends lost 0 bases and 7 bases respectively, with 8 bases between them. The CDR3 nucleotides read TGTGCCAGCAGCGTAGAGGACAGCAATTCACCCCTCCACTTT. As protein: CASSVEDSNSPLHF.

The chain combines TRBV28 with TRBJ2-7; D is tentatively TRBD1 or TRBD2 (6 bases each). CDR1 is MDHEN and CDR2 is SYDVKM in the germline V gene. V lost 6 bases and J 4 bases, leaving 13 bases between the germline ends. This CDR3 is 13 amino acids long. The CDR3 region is CASRTGGGYEQYF. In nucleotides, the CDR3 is TGTGCCAGCAGAACTGGAGGGGGTTACGAGCAGTACTTC.